This TCR beta chain was observed in a study of cytomegalovirus exposure and HLA in healthy donors. This PCR relied on a set of 60 Vbeta primers and 13 Jbeta primers. Method: immunoSEQ multiplex PCR; TCRdb's copy keeps in-frame clones and lacks some. The sample has a few hundred thousand clones; about 80% are singletons. V was clipped by 4 bases and J by 1 base; unmatched bases: 4. Looked up from germline, CDR1 is SGHRS and CDR2 is YFSETQ. This CDR3 has 14 amino acids. With regard to this clone: Its target is not known.

Study results and caveats: Looking again later, the authors saw that most CMV-associated TCR beta chains seemed HLA-restricted. While the bulk of TCR sequences proved rare, some public TCRs turned up in many donors. TCR beta chains numbering more than 150 were designated cytomegalovirus-associated.

The source is a woman aged 40 to 50 in good health and CMV-seronegative. Sequenced input: PBMCs. The V call is TRBV5-1, the J call TRBJ1-1; 7 bases are shared with TRBD1. For the CDR3, the DNA is TGCGCCAGCAGCGGGACAGAGCCGAACACTGAAGCTTTCTTT. Translation: CASSGTEPNTEAFF.